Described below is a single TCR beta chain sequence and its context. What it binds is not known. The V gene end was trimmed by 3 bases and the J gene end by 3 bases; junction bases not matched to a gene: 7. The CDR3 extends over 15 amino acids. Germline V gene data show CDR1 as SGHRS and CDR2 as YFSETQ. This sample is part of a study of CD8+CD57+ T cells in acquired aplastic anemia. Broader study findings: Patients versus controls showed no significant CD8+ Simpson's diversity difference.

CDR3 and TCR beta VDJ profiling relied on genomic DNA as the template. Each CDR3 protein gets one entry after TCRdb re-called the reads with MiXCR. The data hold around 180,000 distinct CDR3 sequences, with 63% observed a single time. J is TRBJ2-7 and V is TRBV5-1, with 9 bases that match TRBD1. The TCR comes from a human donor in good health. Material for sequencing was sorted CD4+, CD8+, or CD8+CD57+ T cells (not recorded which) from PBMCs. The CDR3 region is CASSYSGTGLYEQYF. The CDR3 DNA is TGCGCCAGCAGCTATTCCGGGACAGGGCTCTACGAGCAGTACTTC.